The rows below give T cell receptor beta chains drawn from one sample of a study of blood T cell repertoires in COVID-19. Clones were read by immunoSEQ multiplex PCR, and TCRdb kept only the in-frame ones, dropping some. The table lists some 300,000 clones, roughly 90% of them singletons. The sample comprised peripheral blood. These TCRs come from a woman aged 70-85 years with COVID-19, enrolled during active disease. Both conserved end residues are part of each CDR3. Fields, in order: J gene, V gene, clone size, D gene, CDR3 DNA, CDR3 protein. A D gene is named only where the DNA matches it firmly. Only part of the rows carry a size: once, few, many, or a class if the clone is expanded.

J: TRBJ1-5
V: TRBV19
size: NA
D: TRBD1
DNA: TGTGCCAGTAGTACTAACAGGGGGCTAGATCAGCCCCAGCATTTT
CDR3: CASSTNRGLDQPQHF

J: TRBJ2-7
V: TRBV29-1
size: NA
D: NA
DNA: TGCAGCGTTGAGGGGCTCAACTACGAGCAGTACTTC
CDR3: CSVEGLNYEQYF

J: TRBJ1-4
V: TRBV2
size: NA
D: NA
DNA: TGTGCCAGCAATCCACGCACTGCAACTAATGAAAAACTGTTTTTT
CDR3: CASNPRTATNEKLFF

J: TRBJ2-3
V: TRBV27
size: NA
D: TRBD1
DNA: TGTGCCAGCAGTTTCCAGGGGGCCAGCACAGATACGCAGTATTTT
CDR3: CASSFQGASTDTQYF

J: TRBJ2-7
V: TRBV7-9
size: NA
D: TRBD1
DNA: TGTGCCAGCAGCCGACGGGACAGGGACTACGAGCAGTACTTC
CDR3: CASSRRDRDYEQYF

J: TRBJ2-3
V: TRBV11-2
size: NA
D: NA
DNA: TGTGCCAGCAGCCTCCTTGCAGTGTCAGGGGCCACAGATACGCAGTATTTT
CDR3: CASSLLAVSGATDTQYF

J: TRBJ2-1
V: TRBV7-2
size: few
D: NA
DNA: TGTGCCAGCAGCTTACCGCGGACAAATGAGCAGTTCTTC
CDR3: CASSLPRTNEQFF

J: TRBJ2-7
V: TRBV12-3/TRBV12-4
size: once
D: NA
DNA: TGTGCCAGCAGTTCGAGTCTCACCTACGAGCAGTACTTC
CDR3: CASSSSLTYEQYF

J: TRBJ2-7
V: TRBV5-4
size: NA
D: NA
DNA: TGTGCCAGCAGCTTGGCCGGGGTGGACTACGAGCAGTACTTC
CDR3: CASSLAGVDYEQYF

J: TRBJ1-4
V: TRBV5-6
size: NA
D: TRBD1
DNA: TGTGCCAGCAGAACCCACAGGGGGCTGAATGAAAAACTGTTTTTT
CDR3: CASRTHRGLNEKLFF

J: TRBJ2-3
V: TRBV6-5
size: NA
D: NA
DNA: TGTGCCAGCACAGCTAGCGGCACAGATACGCAGTATTTT
CDR3: CASTASGTDTQYF

J: TRBJ1-5
V: TRBV18
size: NA
D: TRBD1
DNA: TGTGCCAGCTCACCACCCCAGGGGGAAGGTCAGCCCCAGCATTTT
CDR3: CASSPPQGEGQPQHF

J: TRBJ2-2
V: TRBV2
size: NA
D: TRBD2
DNA: TGTGCCAGCAGTGTGGGACTAGCGGGGGTGGCCGGGGAGCTGTTTTTT
CDR3: CASSVGLAGVAGELFF

J: TRBJ1-3
V: TRBV9
size: NA
D: TRBD1
DNA: TGTGCCAGCAGCCCTCGGGACAGGGGGGTACACAGAAGCTCTGGAAACACCATATATTTT
CDR3: CASSPRDRGVHRSSGNTIYF

J: TRBJ1-2
V: TRBV2
size: few
D: NA
DNA: TGTGCCAGCAGGGGGGGACGGGGAGCTAACTATGGCTACACCTTC
CDR3: CASRGGRGANYGYTF

J: TRBJ2-1
V: TRBV18
size: NA
D: TRBD2
DNA: TGTGCCAGCTCACCTACTAGCGGGGTAAGCTCCTACAATGAGCAGTTCTTC
CDR3: CASSPTSGVSSYNEQFF

J: TRBJ2-7
V: TRBV5-8
size: NA
D: NA
DNA: TGTGCCAGCAGCCTGATGTCCTCAGCCTACGAGCAGTACTTC
CDR3: CASSLMSSAYEQYF

J: TRBJ2-1
V: TRBV18
size: once
D: TRBD2
DNA: TGTGCCAGCTCACCACCGGGGTTAGCGGGGGGATACAATGAGCAGTTCTTC
CDR3: CASSPPGLAGGYNEQFF

J: TRBJ2-7
V: TRBV7-2
size: NA
D: TRBD1
DNA: TGTGCCAGCAGCTTAGGCGGGACAGGGGATGTACGGGCCTACGAGCAGTACTTC
CDR3: CASSLGGTGDVRAYEQYF

J: TRBJ2-1
V: TRBV4-3
size: once
D: NA
DNA: TGCGCCAGCAGCCAAGATCTTGAATCGAGCTCCTACAATGAGCAGTTCTTC
CDR3: CASSQDLESSSYNEQFF

J: TRBJ1-1
V: TRBV12-3/TRBV12-4
size: NA
D: NA
DNA: TGTGCCAGCAGTCTACAGGGAGGGGCTGAAGCTTTCTTT
CDR3: CASSLQGGAEAFF

J: TRBJ2-7
V: TRBV4-1
size: few
D: TRBD2
DNA: TGCGCCAGCAGCCATCTCCGACTAGCGGGGGCTAGCTCCTACGAGCAGTACTTC
CDR3: CASSHLRLAGASSYEQYF

J: TRBJ1-2
V: TRBV27
size: NA
D: TRBD1
DNA: TGTGCCAGCAGTACTCTCCGGGACAGGGGGCGAGCTAACTATGGCTACACCTTC
CDR3: CASSTLRDRGRANYGYTF

J: TRBJ1-1
V: TRBV6-1
size: NA
D: TRBD1
DNA: TGTGCCAGCAGTGAGACTCAGGGGGCGGGAGCTTTCTTT
CDR3: CASSETQGAGAFF

J: TRBJ2-7
V: TRBV18
size: NA
D: TRBD1
DNA: TGTGCCAGCTCACCACCGAGAGGACAGGGAAAGGCTAGCTACGAGCAGTACTTC
CDR3: CASSPPRGQGKASYEQYF

J: TRBJ2-3
V: TRBV18
size: NA
D: NA
DNA: TGTGCCAGCGCCATAAGTTTAGCTAGCACAGATACGCAGTATTTT
CDR3: CASAISLASTDTQYF

J: TRBJ2-2
V: TRBV18
size: NA
D: TRBD2
DNA: TGTGCCAGCTCACCGAGGACTAGCGGGGGAAACACCGGGGAGCTGTTTTTT
CDR3: CASSPRTSGGNTGELFF

J: TRBJ1-2
V: TRBV18
size: NA
D: NA
DNA: TGTGCCAGCTCGCCCCGGGACACTAACTATGGCTACACCTTC
CDR3: CASSPRDTNYGYTF

J: TRBJ2-1
V: TRBV27
size: NA
D: NA
DNA: TGTGCCAGCAGTTTAGGGGGGGCGTTTGAGCAGTTCTTC
CDR3: CASSLGGAFEQFF

J: TRBJ2-5
V: TRBV5-6
size: NA
D: TRBD2
DNA: TGTGCCAGCAGCTTAACTAGCGGGGGGGCCTGGGAGACCCAGTACTTC
CDR3: CASSLTSGGAWETQYF

J: TRBJ1-4
V: TRBV2
size: NA
D: TRBD1
DNA: TGTGCCAGCAGCCTCGGACAGGGAGGGCGCGAAAAACTGTTTTTT
CDR3: CASSLGQGGREKLFF

J: TRBJ1-2
V: TRBV5-1
size: once
D: NA
DNA: TGCGCCAGCAGCTTTGGACAGTTTAACTATGGCTACACCTTC
CDR3: CASSFGQFNYGYTF

J: TRBJ2-6
V: TRBV6-5
size: NA
D: NA
DNA: TGTGCCAGCAGTTACTCCCTTAGTTCTGGGGCCAACGTCCTGACTTTC
CDR3: CASSYSLSSGANVLTF

J: TRBJ2-7
V: TRBV5-5
size: once
D: TRBD1
DNA: TGTGCCAGCAGCCTGGCCGGACAGGGAGACGAGCAGTACTTC
CDR3: CASSLAGQGDEQYF

J: TRBJ1-1
V: TRBV3-1/TRBV3-2
size: NA
D: NA
DNA: TGTGCCAGCAGCCAATCGACGAGGCAGGACAAGACTGAAGCTTTCTTT
CDR3: CASSQSTRQDKTEAFF

J: TRBJ1-2
V: TRBV30
size: NA
D: NA
DNA: TGTGCCTGGAGTCTAAGGGGTTCTTATGGCTACACCTTC
CDR3: CAWSLRGSYGYTF

J: TRBJ2-7
V: TRBV6-5
size: NA
D: TRBD2
DNA: TGTGCCAGCAGTTACTCGGGTAGCGGGGGTTGGGAGCAGTACTTC
CDR3: CASSYSGSGGWEQYF